This is a list of T cell receptor beta chains from one sample in a study of T-cell memory formation after mild COVID-19. TCRdb reprocessed the 5' RACE reads with MiXCR, giving one entry per CDR3 protein. The table shows about 100,000 distinct CDR3 sequences, with 15% to 20% occurring only once. Input material: PBMCs or a T cell subset sorted from them (not recorded which). These receptors were obtained from a man between 18 and 29 years old who had mild COVID-19 (a few samples of this study predate the infection). Cell type and time point are not known. Both conserved end residues are part of each CDR3. Each record gives: D gene, clone size, J gene, V gene, CDR3 protein, CDR3 DNA. The D gene is left open where the match is weak. Clone size is given for some rows only: seen once, a few or many times, or a class if the clone is expanded.

d_call: -
clone_size: -
j_call: TRBJ2-1
v_call: TRBV3-1
cdr3_aa: CASSPGLSSYNEQFF
cdr3_nt: TGTGCCAGCAGCCCGGGGTTGAGCTCCTACAATGAGCAGTTCTTC

d_call: -
clone_size: -
j_call: TRBJ2-7
v_call: TRBV6-2/TRBV6-3
cdr3_aa: CASSYQQGYEQYF
cdr3_nt: TGTGCCAGCAGTTACCAACAGGGCTACGAGCAGTACTTC

d_call: -
clone_size: many
j_call: TRBJ2-2
v_call: TRBV5-1
cdr3_aa: CASSLRFTGELFF
cdr3_nt: TGCGCCAGCAGCTTGCGGTTTACCGGGGAGCTGTTTTTT

d_call: -
clone_size: few
j_call: TRBJ1-2
v_call: TRBV20-1
cdr3_aa: CSARLMGLDYYGYTF
cdr3_nt: TGCAGTGCTAGACTGATGGGCCTAGACTACTATGGCTACACCTTC

d_call: -
clone_size: few
j_call: TRBJ1-1
v_call: TRBV7-2
cdr3_aa: CASSPELGTMRAFF
cdr3_nt: TGTGCCAGCAGCCCAGAACTGGGAACGATGAGAGCTTTCTTT

d_call: -
clone_size: -
j_call: TRBJ2-5
v_call: TRBV6-5
cdr3_aa: CASSYSGVAGGGETQYF
cdr3_nt: TGTGCCAGCAGTTACTCAGGGGTAGCAGGGGGGGGAGAGACCCAGTACTTC

d_call: -
clone_size: many
j_call: TRBJ2-1
v_call: TRBV20-1
cdr3_aa: CSARVPGIQTYNEQFF
cdr3_nt: TGCAGTGCTAGAGTTCCTGGGATCCAGACTTACAATGAGCAGTTCTTC

d_call: -
clone_size: few
j_call: TRBJ1-1
v_call: TRBV12-3/TRBV12-4
cdr3_aa: CASVQSRGPEAFF
cdr3_nt: TGTGCCAGCGTACAAAGCCGGGGCCCTGAAGCTTTCTTT

d_call: -
clone_size: -
j_call: TRBJ2-2
v_call: TRBV24-1
cdr3_aa: CATSDPSDGAGELFF
cdr3_nt: TGTGCCACCAGTGACCCATCGGACGGGGCCGGGGAGCTGTTTTTT

d_call: TRBD2
clone_size: few
j_call: TRBJ2-5
v_call: TRBV29-1
cdr3_aa: CSVAGIAGGTSETQYF
cdr3_nt: TGCAGCGTCGCTGGAATAGCGGGGGGCACTTCGGAGACCCAGTACTTC

d_call: TRBD1
clone_size: -
j_call: TRBJ1-4
v_call: TRBV24-1
cdr3_aa: CATSDCDRATNEKLFF
cdr3_nt: TGTGCCACCAGTGATTGTGACAGGGCAACTAATGAAAAACTGTTTTTT

d_call: -
clone_size: few
j_call: TRBJ2-1
v_call: TRBV6-5
cdr3_aa: CASSYRSSYNEQFF
cdr3_nt: TGTGCCAGCAGTTACCGGAGCTCCTACAATGAGCAGTTCTTC

d_call: TRBD1
clone_size: few
j_call: TRBJ1-2
v_call: TRBV6-5
cdr3_aa: CASISGQGGDYGYTF
cdr3_nt: TGTGCCAGCATATCGGGACAGGGTGGGGACTATGGCTACACCTTC

d_call: -
clone_size: -
j_call: TRBJ1-2
v_call: TRBV6-5
cdr3_aa: CASRGTNYGYTF
cdr3_nt: TGTGCCAGCAGGGGTACTAACTATGGCTACACCTTC

d_call: -
clone_size: many
j_call: TRBJ1-6
v_call: TRBV7-2
cdr3_aa: CASSLVGYSPLHF
cdr3_nt: TGTGCCAGCAGCTTGGTGGGCTATTCACCCCTCCACTTT

d_call: -
clone_size: few
j_call: TRBJ2-1
v_call: TRBV20-1
cdr3_aa: CSASRTPRDEQFF
cdr3_nt: TGCAGTGCTTCCCGGACTCCCAGGGATGAGCAGTTCTTC

d_call: TRBD1
clone_size: few
j_call: TRBJ2-3
v_call: TRBV4-3
cdr3_aa: CASSQGTGFGTDTQYF
cdr3_nt: TGCGCCAGCAGCCAAGGGACAGGCTTTGGCACAGATACGCAGTATTTT

d_call: -
clone_size: many
j_call: TRBJ1-1
v_call: TRBV27
cdr3_aa: CASRRLEGNTEAFF
cdr3_nt: TGTGCCAGCAGAAGGCTCGAGGGGAACACTGAAGCTTTCTTT

d_call: -
clone_size: few
j_call: TRBJ2-5
v_call: TRBV3-1
cdr3_aa: CASSQSFGTPSF
cdr3_nt: TGTGCCAGCAGCCAGTCCTTCGGGACCCCATCCTTC

d_call: TRBD1
clone_size: few
j_call: TRBJ2-5
v_call: TRBV7-9
cdr3_aa: CASSSPGQGLFGTQYF
cdr3_nt: TGTGCCAGCAGCTCACCCGGACAGGGTCTATTTGGGACCCAGTACTTC

d_call: TRBD1
clone_size: -
j_call: TRBJ1-2
v_call: TRBV20-1
cdr3_aa: CSARRQGYGYTF
cdr3_nt: TGCAGTGCTAGAAGACAGGGATATGGCTACACCTTC

d_call: -
clone_size: -
j_call: TRBJ1-1
v_call: TRBV9
cdr3_aa: CASSVAWETEAFF
cdr3_nt: TGTGCCAGCAGCGTAGCCTGGGAGACTGAAGCTTTCTTT

d_call: -
clone_size: -
j_call: TRBJ1-6
v_call: TRBV6-1
cdr3_aa: CASSEAGDPTPLHF
cdr3_nt: TGTGCCAGCAGTGAAGCGGGGGATCCGACACCCCTCCACTTT

d_call: TRBD2
clone_size: -
j_call: TRBJ2-2
v_call: TRBV7-2
cdr3_aa: CASSRFRGGNTGELFF
cdr3_nt: TGTGCCAGCAGCAGATTCCGGGGGGGTAACACCGGGGAGCTGTTTTTT

d_call: -
clone_size: few
j_call: TRBJ1-6
v_call: TRBV7-3
cdr3_aa: CASSALQGSPLHF
cdr3_nt: TGTGCCAGCAGCGCCCTACAGGGCTCACCCCTCCACTTT

d_call: -
clone_size: few
j_call: TRBJ2-3
v_call: TRBV5-1
cdr3_aa: CASSSTFGSTDTQYF
cdr3_nt: TGCGCCAGCAGCTCCACCTTCGGGAGCACAGATACGCAGTATTTT

d_call: -
clone_size: -
j_call: TRBJ1-3
v_call: TRBV7-6
cdr3_aa: CASSLDRPFSGNTIYF
cdr3_nt: TGTGCCAGCAGCTTAGACAGACCATTCTCTGGAAACACCATATATTTT

d_call: -
clone_size: -
j_call: TRBJ2-3
v_call: TRBV9
cdr3_aa: CASSVMGGGTDTQYF
cdr3_nt: TGTGCCAGCAGCGTAATGGGGGGCGGCACAGATACGCAGTATTTT

d_call: TRBD1
clone_size: -
j_call: TRBJ1-5
v_call: TRBV6-2/TRBV6-3
cdr3_aa: CASSWTGDQPQHF
cdr3_nt: TGTGCCAGCTCATGGACAGGGGATCAGCCCCAGCATTTT

d_call: TRBD1
clone_size: medium-sized
j_call: TRBJ2-7
v_call: TRBV7-2
cdr3_aa: CASSSGTDYYEQYF
cdr3_nt: TGTGCCAGCAGCTCCGGGACAGATTACTACGAGCAGTACTTC

d_call: -
clone_size: -
j_call: TRBJ2-5
v_call: TRBV29-1
cdr3_aa: CSGGDTGGQTQYF
cdr3_nt: TGCAGCGGGGGCGATACGGGGGGCCAGACCCAGTACTTC

d_call: TRBD1
clone_size: -
j_call: TRBJ2-5
v_call: TRBV20-1
cdr3_aa: CSVPPAGQGVKMTQYF
cdr3_nt: TGCAGTGTTCCCCCGGCCGGACAGGGGGTCAAGATGACCCAGTACTTC

d_call: -
clone_size: many
j_call: TRBJ1-2
v_call: TRBV20-1
cdr3_aa: CSARATLTAYERGYTF
cdr3_nt: TGCAGTGCTAGAGCCACCCTTACGGCTTACGAACGAGGCTACACCTTC

d_call: -
clone_size: -
j_call: TRBJ2-5
v_call: TRBV2
cdr3_aa: CASSQGRTQETQYF
cdr3_nt: TGTGCCAGCAGCCAGGGGCGGACCCAAGAGACCCAGTACTTC

d_call: -
clone_size: many
j_call: TRBJ1-2
v_call: TRBV4-1
cdr3_aa: CASSQKWGDGYTF
cdr3_nt: TGCGCCAGCAGCCAGAAATGGGGGGATGGCTACACCTTC

d_call: TRBD2
clone_size: few
j_call: TRBJ2-5
v_call: TRBV5-1
cdr3_aa: CASSPILAGSETQYF
cdr3_nt: TGCGCCAGCAGCCCCATTTTAGCGGGGTCGGAGACCCAGTACTTC

d_call: -
clone_size: few
j_call: TRBJ1-5
v_call: TRBV7-9
cdr3_aa: CASTLNSNQPQHF
cdr3_nt: TGTGCCAGCACCCTGAATAGCAATCAGCCCCAGCATTTT

d_call: -
clone_size: -
j_call: TRBJ2-5
v_call: TRBV5-5
cdr3_aa: CASSLGQVEETQYF
cdr3_nt: TGTGCCAGCAGCTTGGGACAGGTCGAAGAGACCCAGTACTTC

d_call: -
clone_size: once
j_call: TRBJ2-3
v_call: TRBV6-2/TRBV6-3
cdr3_aa: CASSYEGRHSDTQYF
cdr3_nt: TGTGCCAGCAGTTACGAGGGCCGCCATTCGGATACGCAGTATTTT

d_call: -
clone_size: -
j_call: TRBJ1-3
v_call: TRBV6-5
cdr3_aa: CASSYRDGNTIYF
cdr3_nt: TGTGCCAGCAGTTACAGGGATGGAAACACCATATATTTT

d_call: -
clone_size: -
j_call: TRBJ1-6
v_call: TRBV27
cdr3_aa: CASSPVLPRNSPLHF
cdr3_nt: TGTGCCAGCAGTCCTGTATTACCCCGCAATTCACCCCTCCACTTT

d_call: TRBD1
clone_size: few
j_call: TRBJ1-4
v_call: TRBV9
cdr3_aa: CASSAPARGHEKLFF
cdr3_nt: TGTGCCAGCAGCGCCCCGGCCAGGGGGCATGAAAAACTGTTTTTT

d_call: -
clone_size: -
j_call: TRBJ2-4
v_call: TRBV5-6
cdr3_aa: CASSHGDVGYF
cdr3_nt: TGTGCCAGCAGCCATGGGGACGTTGGGTACTTC

d_call: -
clone_size: few
j_call: TRBJ1-1
v_call: TRBV19
cdr3_aa: CASSQYRDTEAFF
cdr3_nt: TGTGCCAGTAGTCAATACAGGGACACTGAAGCTTTCTTT

d_call: -
clone_size: few
j_call: TRBJ1-1
v_call: TRBV7-9
cdr3_aa: CASSLAAGPTEAFF
cdr3_nt: TGTGCCAGCAGCTTAGCAGCGGGGCCCACTGAAGCTTTCTTT

d_call: -
clone_size: -
j_call: TRBJ2-1
v_call: TRBV9
cdr3_aa: CASSVDYYNEQFF
cdr3_nt: TGTGCCAGCAGCGTTGACTATTACAATGAGCAGTTCTTC

d_call: -
clone_size: -
j_call: TRBJ1-3
v_call: TRBV9
cdr3_aa: CASSVEGGFAGNTIYF
cdr3_nt: TGTGCCAGCAGCGTAGAAGGGGGATTTGCAGGAAACACCATATATTTT

d_call: -
clone_size: many
j_call: TRBJ2-5
v_call: TRBV7-6
cdr3_aa: CASSLEDTGWETQYF
cdr3_nt: TGTGCCAGCAGCTTAGAGGATACGGGGTGGGAGACCCAGTACTTC

d_call: -
clone_size: -
j_call: TRBJ2-1
v_call: TRBV9
cdr3_aa: CASGRGYEQFF
cdr3_nt: TGTGCCAGCGGTCGGGGTTATGAGCAGTTCTTC

d_call: -
clone_size: few
j_call: TRBJ2-5
v_call: TRBV7-7
cdr3_aa: CASSLERGETQYF
cdr3_nt: TGTGCCAGCAGCTTAGAGAGGGGGGAGACCCAGTACTTC

d_call: TRBD2
clone_size: many
j_call: TRBJ2-1
v_call: TRBV5-1
cdr3_aa: CASRHSGGDYNEQFF
cdr3_nt: TGCGCCAGCAGGCATAGCGGGGGGGACTACAATGAGCAGTTCTTC

d_call: TRBD2
clone_size: -
j_call: TRBJ2-1
v_call: TRBV10-3
cdr3_aa: CASALAGGLREQFF
cdr3_nt: TGTGCCAGCGCACTAGCGGGGGGCTTGAGGGAGCAGTTCTTC

d_call: -
clone_size: -
j_call: TRBJ2-5
v_call: TRBV5-5
cdr3_aa: CASSLVRGKETQYF
cdr3_nt: TGTGCCAGCAGCTTGGTCCGGGGTAAAGAGACCCAGTACTTC

d_call: -
clone_size: few
j_call: TRBJ2-6
v_call: TRBV5-5
cdr3_aa: CASSRLAGLSGANVLTF
cdr3_nt: TGTGCCAGCAGCCGACTGGCAGGCCTCTCTGGGGCCAACGTCCTGACTTTC

d_call: -
clone_size: few
j_call: TRBJ1-2
v_call: TRBV7-2
cdr3_aa: CASSGVPGLNYGYTF
cdr3_nt: TGTGCCAGCTCCGGAGTCCCGGGGTTGAACTATGGCTACACCTTC

d_call: -
clone_size: few
j_call: TRBJ1-4
v_call: TRBV6-5
cdr3_aa: CASSYGGPPNEKLFF
cdr3_nt: TGTGCCAGCAGTTACGGTGGACCGCCTAATGAAAAACTGTTTTTT

d_call: TRBD1
clone_size: few
j_call: TRBJ2-6
v_call: TRBV6-6
cdr3_aa: CASSYVGTGTGANVLTF
cdr3_nt: TGTGCCAGCAGTTACGTAGGGACAGGGACTGGGGCCAACGTCCTGACTTTC

d_call: -
clone_size: few
j_call: TRBJ2-5
v_call: TRBV7-2
cdr3_aa: CASSSGPEETQYF
cdr3_nt: TGTGCCAGCAGCTCGGGCCCGGAAGAGACCCAGTACTTC

d_call: TRBD1
clone_size: -
j_call: TRBJ1-5
v_call: TRBV5-6
cdr3_aa: CASSLAGTGVWQPQHF
cdr3_nt: TGTGCCAGCAGCTTGGCTGGGACAGGGGTATGGCAGCCCCAGCATTTT